This TCR beta chain was captured in a study of cytomegalovirus exposure and HLA in healthy donors. This clone was counted between two and nine times. V lost 2 bases to trimming and J lost 4 bases; unmatched junction nucleotides: 13. This CDR3 is built from 17 residues. Germline V gene lookup returns CDR1 MGHDK and CDR2 SYGVNS. It was with 60 Vbeta and 13 Jbeta primers that the PCR ran. Clones were read by immunoSEQ multiplex PCR, and TCRdb kept only the in-frame ones, dropping some. Altogether about 160,000 clones are present, over 75% being singletons, with the ten largest covering about 2.1%. Specimen: PBMCs. V and J are TRBV25-1 and TRBJ2-5, with 7 bases fitting TRBD2. The TCR was taken from a young woman in good health and CMV-seronegative. CDR3 nucleotide sequence: TGTGCCAGCAGTGAAGACCCGGGACTAATCGCAAGAGAGACCCAGTACTTC. This gives the protein CASSEDPGLIARETQYF.